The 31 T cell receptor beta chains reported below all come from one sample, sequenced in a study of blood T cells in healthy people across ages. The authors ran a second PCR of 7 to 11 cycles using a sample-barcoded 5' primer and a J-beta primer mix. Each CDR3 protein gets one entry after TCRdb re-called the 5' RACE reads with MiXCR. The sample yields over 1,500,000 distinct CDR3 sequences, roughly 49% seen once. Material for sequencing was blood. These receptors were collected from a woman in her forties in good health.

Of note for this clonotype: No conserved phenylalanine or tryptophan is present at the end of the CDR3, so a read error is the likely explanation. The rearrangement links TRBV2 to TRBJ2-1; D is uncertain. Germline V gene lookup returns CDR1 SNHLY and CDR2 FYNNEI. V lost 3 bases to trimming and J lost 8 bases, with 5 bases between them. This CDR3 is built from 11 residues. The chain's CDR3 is CASSEVYEQFC. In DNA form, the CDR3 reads TGTGCCAGCAGTGAGGTCTATGAGCAGTTCTGC.

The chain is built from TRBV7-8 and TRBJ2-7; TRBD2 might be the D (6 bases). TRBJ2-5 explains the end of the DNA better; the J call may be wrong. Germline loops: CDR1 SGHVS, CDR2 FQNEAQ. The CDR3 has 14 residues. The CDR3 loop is CASSTCGDGETQYF. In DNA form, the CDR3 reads TGTGCCAGCAGCACTTGCGGGGACGGGGAGACCCAGTACTTC.

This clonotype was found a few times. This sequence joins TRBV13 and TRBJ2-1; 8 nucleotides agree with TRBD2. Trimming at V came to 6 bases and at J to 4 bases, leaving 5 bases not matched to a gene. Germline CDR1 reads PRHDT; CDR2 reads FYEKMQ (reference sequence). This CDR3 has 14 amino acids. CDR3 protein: CASRMGLGYNEQFF. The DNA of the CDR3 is TGTGCCAGCAGGATGGGACTAGGGTACAATGAGCAGTTCTTC.

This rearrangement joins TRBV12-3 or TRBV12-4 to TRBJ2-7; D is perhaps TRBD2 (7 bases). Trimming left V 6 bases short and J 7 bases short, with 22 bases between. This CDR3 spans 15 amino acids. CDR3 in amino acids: CASSWTRGGAAEQYF. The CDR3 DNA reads TGTGCCAGCAGCTGGACTAGAGGGGGGGCCGCTGAGCAGTACTTC.

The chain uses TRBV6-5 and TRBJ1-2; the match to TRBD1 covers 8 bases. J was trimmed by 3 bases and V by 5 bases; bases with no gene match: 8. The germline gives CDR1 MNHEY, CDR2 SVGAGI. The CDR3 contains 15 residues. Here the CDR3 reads CASSSPDRDYYGYTF. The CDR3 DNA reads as TGTGCCAGCAGTAGCCCGGACAGGGACTACTATGGCTACACCTTC.

The CDR3, as DNA: TGCGCCAGCAGCTGGGCCGGGACAGCGAACACTGAAGCTTTCTTT. Encoded protein: CASSWAGTANTEAFF. The V and J genes are TRBV5-1 and TRBJ1-1; TRBD1 matches at 7 bases. The germline V gene has CDR1 SGHRS and CDR2 YFSETQ. This CDR3 contains 15 residues. V shed 3 bases and J 1 base; nucleotides not matched to a gene: 6. Full variable domain (outside the CDR3, taken from reference TRBV5-1 and TRBJ1-1): KAGVTQTPRYLIKTRGQQVTLSCSPISGHRSVSWYQQTPGQGLQFLFEYFSETQRNKGNFPGRFSGRQFSNSRSEMNVSTLELGDSALYLCASSWAGTANTEAFFGQGTRLTVV.

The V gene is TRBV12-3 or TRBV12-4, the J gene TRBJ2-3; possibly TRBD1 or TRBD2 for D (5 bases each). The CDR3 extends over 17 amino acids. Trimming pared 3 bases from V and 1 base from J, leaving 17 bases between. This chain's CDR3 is CASSFWFRDGGTDTQYF. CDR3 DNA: TGTGCCAGCAGTTTTTGGTTCCGGGACGGTGGCACAGATACGCAGTATTTT.

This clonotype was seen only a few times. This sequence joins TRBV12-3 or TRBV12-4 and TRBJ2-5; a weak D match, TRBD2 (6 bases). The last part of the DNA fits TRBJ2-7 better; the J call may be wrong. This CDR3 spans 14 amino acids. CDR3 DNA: TGTGCCAGCAGTTTAGGGGCCCTAGCGCACGAGCAGTACTTC. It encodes CASSLGALAHEQYF.

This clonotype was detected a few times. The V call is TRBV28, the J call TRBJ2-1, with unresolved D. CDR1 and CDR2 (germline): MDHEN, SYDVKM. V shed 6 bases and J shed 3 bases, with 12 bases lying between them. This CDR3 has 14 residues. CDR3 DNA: TGTGCCAGCAGCCCGCTAGAGGACTACAATGAGCAGTTCTTC. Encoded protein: CASSPLEDYNEQFF.

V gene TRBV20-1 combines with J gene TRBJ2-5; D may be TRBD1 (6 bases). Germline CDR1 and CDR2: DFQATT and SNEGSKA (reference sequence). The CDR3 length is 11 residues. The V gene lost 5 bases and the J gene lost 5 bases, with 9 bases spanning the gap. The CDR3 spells CSALTGETQYF. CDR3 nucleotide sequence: TGCAGTGCTCTAACAGGGGAGACCCAGTACTTC.

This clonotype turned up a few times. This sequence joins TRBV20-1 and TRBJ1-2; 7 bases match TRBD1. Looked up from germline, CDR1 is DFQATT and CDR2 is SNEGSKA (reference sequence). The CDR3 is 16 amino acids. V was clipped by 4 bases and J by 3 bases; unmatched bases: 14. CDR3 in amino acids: CSATRTRQGKYYGYTF. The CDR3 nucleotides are TGCAGTGCTACCCGAACCCGACAGGGAAAGTACTATGGCTACACCTTC.

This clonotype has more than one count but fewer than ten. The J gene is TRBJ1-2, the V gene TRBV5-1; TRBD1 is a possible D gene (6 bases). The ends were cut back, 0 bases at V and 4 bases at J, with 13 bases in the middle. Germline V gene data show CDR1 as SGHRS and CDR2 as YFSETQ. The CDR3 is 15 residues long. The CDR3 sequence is CASSLVADRAYGYTF. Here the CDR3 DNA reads TGCGCCAGCAGCTTGGTTGCGGACAGAGCCTATGGCTACACCTTC.

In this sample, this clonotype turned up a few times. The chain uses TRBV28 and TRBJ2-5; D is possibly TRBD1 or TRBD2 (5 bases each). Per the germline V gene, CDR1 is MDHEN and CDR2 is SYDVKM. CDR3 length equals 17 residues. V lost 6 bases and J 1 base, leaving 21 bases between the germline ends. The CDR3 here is CASSFRDLLTSQETQYF. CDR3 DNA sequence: TGTGCCAGCAGCTTCCGGGACCTTCTTACCTCCCAAGAGACCCAGTACTTC.

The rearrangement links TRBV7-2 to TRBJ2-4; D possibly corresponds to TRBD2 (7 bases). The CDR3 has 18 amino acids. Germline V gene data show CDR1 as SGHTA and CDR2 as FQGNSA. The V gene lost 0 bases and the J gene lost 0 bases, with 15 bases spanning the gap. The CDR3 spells CASSLAGGHQLAKNIQYF. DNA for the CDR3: TGTGCCAGCAGCTTAGCCGGGGGGCACCAACTAGCCAAAAACATTCAGTACTTC. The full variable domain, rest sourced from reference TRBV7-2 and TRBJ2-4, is GAGVSQSPSNKVTEKGKDVELRCDPISGHTALYWYRQSLGQGLEFLIYFQGNSAPDKSGLPSDRFSAERTGGSVSTLTIQRTQQEDSAVYLCASSLAGGHQLAKNIQYFGAGTRLSVL.

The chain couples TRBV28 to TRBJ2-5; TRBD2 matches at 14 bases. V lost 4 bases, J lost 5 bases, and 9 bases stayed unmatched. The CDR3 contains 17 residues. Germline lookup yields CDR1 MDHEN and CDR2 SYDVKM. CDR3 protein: CASSSRTSGGFGETQYF. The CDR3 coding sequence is TGTGCCAGCAGTTCTCGGACTAGCGGGGGGTTCGGGGAGACCCAGTACTTC.

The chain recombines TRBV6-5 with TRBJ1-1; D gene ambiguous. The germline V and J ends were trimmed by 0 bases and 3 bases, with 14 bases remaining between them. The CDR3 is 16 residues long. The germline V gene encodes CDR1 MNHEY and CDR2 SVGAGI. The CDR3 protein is CASSYSLGELDTEAFF. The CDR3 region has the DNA TGTGCCAGCAGTTACTCCCTCGGGGAATTAGACACTGAAGCTTTCTTT.

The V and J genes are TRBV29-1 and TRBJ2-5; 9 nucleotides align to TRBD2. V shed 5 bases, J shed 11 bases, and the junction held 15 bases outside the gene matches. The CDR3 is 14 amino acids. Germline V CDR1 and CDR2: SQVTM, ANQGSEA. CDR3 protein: CSVKGLAYDNEQYF. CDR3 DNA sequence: TGCAGCGTTAAGGGACTAGCCTACGACAATGAGCAGTACTTC.

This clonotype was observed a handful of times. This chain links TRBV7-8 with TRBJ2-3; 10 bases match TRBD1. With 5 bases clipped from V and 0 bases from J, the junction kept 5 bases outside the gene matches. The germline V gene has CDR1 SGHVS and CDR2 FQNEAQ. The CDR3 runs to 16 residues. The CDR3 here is CASSTRQGASTDTQYF. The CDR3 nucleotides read TGTGCCAGCAGCACCAGACAGGGGGCTAGCACAGATACGCAGTATTTT.

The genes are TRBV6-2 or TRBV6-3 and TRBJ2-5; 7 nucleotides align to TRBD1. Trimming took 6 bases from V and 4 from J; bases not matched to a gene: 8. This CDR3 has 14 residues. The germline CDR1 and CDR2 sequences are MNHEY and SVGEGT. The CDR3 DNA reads TGTGCCAGCAGCCTTGGACAGGTTAGAGAGACCCAGTACTTC. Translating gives CASSLGQVRETQYF.

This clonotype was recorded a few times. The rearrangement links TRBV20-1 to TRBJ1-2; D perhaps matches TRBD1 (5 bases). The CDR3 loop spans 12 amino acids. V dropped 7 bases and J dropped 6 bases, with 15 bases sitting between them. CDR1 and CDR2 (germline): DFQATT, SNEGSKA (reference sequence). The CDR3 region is CSVYAGLHGYTF. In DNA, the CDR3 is TGCAGTGTGTATGCGGGGCTCCATGGCTACACCTTC.

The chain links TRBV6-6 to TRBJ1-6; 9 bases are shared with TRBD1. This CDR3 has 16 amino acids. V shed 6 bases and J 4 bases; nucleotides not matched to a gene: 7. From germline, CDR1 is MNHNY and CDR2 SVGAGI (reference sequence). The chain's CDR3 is CASSQQGAHYNSPLHF. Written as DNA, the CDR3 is TGTGCCAGCAGCCAACAGGGGGCGCATTATAATTCACCCCTCCACTTT.

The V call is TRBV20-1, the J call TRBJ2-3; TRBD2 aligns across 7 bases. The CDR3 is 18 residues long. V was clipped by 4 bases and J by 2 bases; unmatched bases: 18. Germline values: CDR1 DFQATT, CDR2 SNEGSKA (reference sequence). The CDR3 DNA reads TGCAGTGCTATCGGGCGGGGGACCCACGTCGGGCCCACAGATACGCAGTATTTT. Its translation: CSAIGRGTHVGPTDTQYF.

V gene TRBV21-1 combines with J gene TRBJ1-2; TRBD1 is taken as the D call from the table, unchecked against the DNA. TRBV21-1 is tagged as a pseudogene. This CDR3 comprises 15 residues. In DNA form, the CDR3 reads TGTGCCAGCAGCAAGACAGACAGGGCTAACTATGGCTACACCTTC. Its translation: CASSKTDRANYGYTF.

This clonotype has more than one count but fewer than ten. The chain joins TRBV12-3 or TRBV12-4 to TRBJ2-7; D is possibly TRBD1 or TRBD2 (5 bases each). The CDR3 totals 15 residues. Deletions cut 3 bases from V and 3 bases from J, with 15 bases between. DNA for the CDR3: TGTGCCAGCAGTTTCTCTCGGGGTCAGGGCTACGAGCAGTACTTC. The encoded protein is CASSFSRGQGYEQYF.

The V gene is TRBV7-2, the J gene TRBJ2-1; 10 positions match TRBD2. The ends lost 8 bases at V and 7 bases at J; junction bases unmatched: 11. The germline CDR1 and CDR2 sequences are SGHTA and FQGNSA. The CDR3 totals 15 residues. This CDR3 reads CASDLAGAPGNEQFF. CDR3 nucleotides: TGTGCCAGCGACCTAGCGGGGGCCCCGGGAAATGAGCAGTTCTTC.

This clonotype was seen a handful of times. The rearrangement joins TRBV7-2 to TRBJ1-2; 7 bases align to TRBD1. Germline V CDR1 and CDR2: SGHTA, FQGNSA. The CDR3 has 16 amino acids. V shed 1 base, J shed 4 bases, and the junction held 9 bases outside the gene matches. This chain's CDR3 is CASSLEAADRIYGYTF. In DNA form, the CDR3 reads TGTGCCAGCAGCTTAGAAGCAGCGGACAGGATCTATGGCTACACCTTC.

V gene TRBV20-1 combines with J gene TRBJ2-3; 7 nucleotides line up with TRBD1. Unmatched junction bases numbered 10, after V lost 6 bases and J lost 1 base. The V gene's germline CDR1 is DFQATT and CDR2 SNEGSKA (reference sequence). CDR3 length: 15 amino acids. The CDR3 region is CSAEHRGRGTDTQYF. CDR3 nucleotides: TGCAGTGCCGAGCACAGGGGCCGAGGCACAGATACGCAGTATTTT.

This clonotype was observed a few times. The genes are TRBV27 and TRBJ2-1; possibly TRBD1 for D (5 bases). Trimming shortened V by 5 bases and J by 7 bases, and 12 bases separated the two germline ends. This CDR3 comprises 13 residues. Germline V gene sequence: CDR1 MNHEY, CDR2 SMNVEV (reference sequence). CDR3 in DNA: TGTGCCAGCAGTGCCTCCAGGGATAATGAGCAGTTCTTC. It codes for CASSASRDNEQFF.

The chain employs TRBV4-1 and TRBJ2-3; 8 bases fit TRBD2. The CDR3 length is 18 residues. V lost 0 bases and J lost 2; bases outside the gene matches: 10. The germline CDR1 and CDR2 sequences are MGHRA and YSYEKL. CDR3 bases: TGCGCCAGCAGCCAAGATGGGGGGCGGGGGGCCAACACAGATACGCAGTATTTT. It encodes CASSQDGGRGANTDTQYF.

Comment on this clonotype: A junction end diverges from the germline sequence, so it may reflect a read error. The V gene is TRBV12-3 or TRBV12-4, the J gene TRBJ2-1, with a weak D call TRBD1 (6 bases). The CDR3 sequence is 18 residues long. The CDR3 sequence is CASSFQIHRDSSYKEQFF. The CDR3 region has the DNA TGTGCCAGCAGTTTCCAAATTCACAGGGATAGCTCCTACAAGGAGCAGTTCTTC.

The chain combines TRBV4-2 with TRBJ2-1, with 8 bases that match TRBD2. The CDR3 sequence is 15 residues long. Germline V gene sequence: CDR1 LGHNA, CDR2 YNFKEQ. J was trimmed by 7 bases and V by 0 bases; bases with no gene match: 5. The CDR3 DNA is TGTGCCAGCAGCCAAGAATCGGGGGGGCCGAATGAGCAGTTCTTC. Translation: CASSQESGGPNEQFF.